A selection of T cell receptor beta chains follows, all from one sample in a study of blood T cells in healthy people across ages. TCRdb fed the 5' RACE reads into MiXCR, producing one record per CDR3 protein. The sample shows roughly 500,000 distinct CDR3 sequences, 25% to 30% of them seen only once. Sequenced material: blood. The receptors were sampled from a woman between 70 and 85 years old in good health. Both conserved end residues are part of each CDR3. The D gene is left open where the match is weak. Clone size appears in some rows only: once, few, many, or a class for an expanded clone.

V,D,J,size,DNA,CDR3
TRBV6-2/TRBV6-3,.,TRBJ2-7,few,TGTGCCAGCACCCGACTTTGGGGGGACTCCTACGAGCAGTACTTC,CASTRLWGDSYEQYF
TRBV15,.,TRBJ2-2,few,TGTGCCACCAGCAGAGTGCCGCAGGGACGAAACACCGGGGAGCTGTTTTTT,CATSRVPQGRNTGELFF
TRBV4-3,.,TRBJ2-1,.,TGCGCCAGCAGCCAAGATGGAAATGAGCAGTTCTTC,CASSQDGNEQFF
TRBV6-6,TRBD1,TRBJ2-5,.,TGTGCCAGCAGATACCTACAGGGGGCTCTAGAGACCCAGTACTTC,CASRYLQGALETQYF
TRBV7-2,.,TRBJ2-7,.,TGTGCCAGCAGCTTACTAGCACAGGCCCACGAGCAGTACTTC,CASSLLAQAHEQYF
TRBV3-1,.,TRBJ1-4,.,TGTGCCAGCAGCCTGTTGGCGGGAGAAAAACTGTTTTTT,CASSLLAGEKLFF
TRBV6-1,TRBD2,TRBJ2-3,.,TGTGCCAGCAGTGAATTCTCACTAGCGGACACAGATACGCAGTATTTT,CASSEFSLADTDTQYF
TRBV7-2,TRBD1,TRBJ1-2,few,TGTGCCAGCAGCTTAGGAGGGGGACAGGGATTCTATGGCTACACCTTC,CASSLGGGQGFYGYTF
TRBV2,.,TRBJ2-5,.,TGTGCCAGCAGTGAACTCGGGGGAGTAACGGAGACCCAGTACTTC,CASSELGGVTETQYF
TRBV30,TRBD1,TRBJ2-1,.,TGTGCCTGGAGTGCCGACAGGGTTGCCTACAATGAGCAGTTCTTC,CAWSADRVAYNEQFF
TRBV7-2,.,TRBJ1-6,.,TGTGCCAGCAGCATACAGACACCTTATAATTCACCCCTCCACTTT,CASSIQTPYNSPLHF
TRBV27,TRBD1,TRBJ1-4,once,TGTGCCAGCAGTAGACAGGGAGGTGGAAAACTGTTTTTT,CASSRQGGGKLFF
TRBV4-2,.,TRBJ2-6,.,TGTGCCAGCAGCCAAATATGGGGTCGCAGTATCGACTCTGGGGCCAACGTCCTGACTTTC,CASSQIWGRSIDSGANVLTF
TRBV7-2,.,TRBJ1-2,.,TGTGCCAGCAGCTTCGGGACAACTGAACTAAAGCTCTATGGCTACACCTTC,CASSFGTTELKLYGYTF
TRBV7-2,.,TRBJ1-2,.,TGTGCCAGCAGCTTAGGCCCGACACTAATCTATGGCTACACCTTC,CASSLGPTLIYGYTF
TRBV6-2/TRBV6-3,.,TRBJ1-1,.,TGTGCCAGCAGTTACGGCGGGGGCTCGGAAGCTTTCTTT,CASSYGGGSEAFF
TRBV10-3,TRBD1,TRBJ1-5,few,TGTGCCATCCGACAGGGGGTCAATCAGCCCCAGCATTTT,CAIRQGVNQPQHF
TRBV2,TRBD1,TRBJ2-7,few,TGTGCCAGCAGAACCGGGACAGGGAACTACGAGCAGTGCTTC,CASRTGTGNYEQCF
TRBV21-1,.,TRBJ2-7,few,TGTGCCAGCAGCAAAGCAGTGGCCTCCTACGAGCAGTACTTC,CASSKAVASYEQYF
TRBV6-2/TRBV6-3,.,TRBJ2-5,many,TGTGCCAGCAGTTACGGACAGTCCCAAGAGACCCAGTACTTC,CASSYGQSQETQYF
TRBV4-3,.,TRBJ1-1,few,TGCGCCAGCAGCCAAGATAACACAGGGCCCGTCCAAGCTTTCTTT,CASSQDNTGPVQAFF
TRBV11-1,.,TRBJ2-5,.,TGTGCCAGCAGCTTACTACCACTCTTCCCGGAAGAGACCCAGTACTTC,CASSLLPLFPEETQYF
TRBV9,.,TRBJ2-5,.,TGTGCCAGCAGCTCCCCTTGGGACTCCCCGCTATCCGGGACCCAGTACTTC,CASSSPWDSPLSGTQYF
TRBV5-6,TRBD1,TRBJ2-5,.,TGTGCCAGCAGCTCTTGGACAGGGCTCCGAGAGACCCAGTACTTC,CASSSWTGLRETQYF
TRBV3-1,.,TRBJ1-2,few,TGTGCCAGCAGGCACACAGGAGTTGAAGGCTACACCTTC,CASRHTGVEGYTF
TRBV4-3,.,TRBJ1-1,few,TGCGCCAGCAGCCAAGTAACAGGAACAGGGCCGCCGAAAGCTTTCTTT,CASSQVTGTGPPKAFF
TRBV10-3,TRBD1,TRBJ1-4,.,TGTGCCGTACAGGGGCCCACAACTAATGAGAAACTGTTTTTT,CAVQGPTTNEKLFF
TRBV4-3,.,TRBJ2-3,few,TGCGCCAGCAGCCAAGTCGGAAGGAGTGGCGCAGATATGCAGTATTTT,CASSQVGRSGADMQYF
TRBV12-3/TRBV12-4,TRBD2,TRBJ2-5,.,TGTGCCAGCAAAGGGACTAACGACGAGACCCAGTACTTC,CASKGTNDETQYF
TRBV4-1,.,TRBJ1-2,.,TGCGCCAGCAGCCAAGAGTTGGAGGCGTTGGGCTACACCTTC,CASSQELEALGYTF
TRBV18,TRBD2,TRBJ2-7,few,TGTGCCAGCTCACCTCTCTATATAGCGGGGGGGCTCAACTACGAGCAGTACTTC,CASSPLYIAGGLNYEQYF
TRBV24-1,.,TRBJ2-5,few,TGTGCCACCAGTGACGTACAGGGCCAAGAGACCCAGTACTTC,CATSDVQGQETQYF
TRBV20-1,.,TRBJ1-4,.,TGCAGTGCTGAGGGGGGGAATGAAAAACTGTTTTTT,CSAEGGNEKLFF
TRBV5-1,.,TRBJ2-5,.,TGCGCCAGCAGCTTGGAGGCAGGAGAGGAGACCCAGTACTTC,CASSLEAGEETQYF
TRBV5-1,TRBD2,TRBJ2-7,few,TGCGCCAGCAGCACCGGGACTAGCGGAATCTACGAGCAGTACTTC,CASSTGTSGIYEQYF
TRBV7-9,.,TRBJ1-1,few,TGTGCCAGCAGCTTAGATGGCACTGAAGCTTTCTTT,CASSLDGTEAFF
TRBV7-8,TRBD2,TRBJ2-7,few,TGTGCCAGCCGCCCATTGCGGGAGCACGAGCAGTACTTC,CASRPLREHEQYF
TRBV12-3/TRBV12-4,TRBD1,TRBJ2-3,few,TGTGCCAGCAGTTTATATTTCAGGACAGGTACAACAGATACGCAGTATTTT,CASSLYFRTGTTDTQYF